The clone carrying this T cell receptor beta chain was seen repeatedly, ten times or more. The CDR3 is made up of 14 amino acids. V lost 0 bases and J 3 bases, leaving 8 bases between the germline ends. Germline V gives CDR1 LGHNA, CDR2 YNFKEQ. This sample was included in a study of neurological immune-mediated disorders. Using its own MiXCR run on the 5' RACE reads, TCRdb lists one record per CDR3 protein. The sample has about 24,000 distinct CDR3 sequences; roughly 12% are singletons. The starting material, 2 million PBMCs stored at -80 C, gave rise to the unsorted libraries. The genes are TRBV4-2 and TRBJ1-1, with D unresolved. Sequencing was done on a sample of PBMCs. The clonotype comes from a woman between 40 and 50 years old with HTLV-1-associated myelopathy (HAM/TSP). CDR3 residues: CASSQEKGYTEAFF. CDR3 bases: TGTGCCAGCAGCCAAGAAAAGGGCTACACTGAAGCTTTCTTT.